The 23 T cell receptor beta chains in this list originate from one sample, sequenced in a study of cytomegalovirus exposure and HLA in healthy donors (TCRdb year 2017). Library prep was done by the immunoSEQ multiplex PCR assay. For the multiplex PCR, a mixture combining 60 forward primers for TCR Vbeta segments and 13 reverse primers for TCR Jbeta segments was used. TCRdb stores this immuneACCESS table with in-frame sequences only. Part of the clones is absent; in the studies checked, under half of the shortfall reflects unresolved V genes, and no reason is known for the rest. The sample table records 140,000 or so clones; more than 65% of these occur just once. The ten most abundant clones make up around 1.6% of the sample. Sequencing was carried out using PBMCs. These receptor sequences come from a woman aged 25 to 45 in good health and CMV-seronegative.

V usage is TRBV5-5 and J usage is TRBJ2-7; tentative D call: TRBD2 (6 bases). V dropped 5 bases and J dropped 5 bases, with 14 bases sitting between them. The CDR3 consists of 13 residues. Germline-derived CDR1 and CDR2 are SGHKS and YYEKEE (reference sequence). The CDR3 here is CASRSGGSNEQYF. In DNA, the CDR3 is TGTGCCAGCAGATCTGGGGGGTCCAACGAGCAGTACTTC.

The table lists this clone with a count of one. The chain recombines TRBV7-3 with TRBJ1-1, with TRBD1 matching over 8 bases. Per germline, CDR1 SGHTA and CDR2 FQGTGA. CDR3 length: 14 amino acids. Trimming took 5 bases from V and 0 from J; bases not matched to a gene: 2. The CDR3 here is CASSRGQVNTEAFF. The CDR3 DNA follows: TGTGCCAGCAGCAGGGGACAGGTGAACACTGAAGCTTTCTTT.

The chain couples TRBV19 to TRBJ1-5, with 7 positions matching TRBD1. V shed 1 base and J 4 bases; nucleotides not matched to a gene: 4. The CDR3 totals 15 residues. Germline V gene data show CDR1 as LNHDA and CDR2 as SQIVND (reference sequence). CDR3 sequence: CASSIGTGWNQPQHF. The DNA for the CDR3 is TGTGCCAGTAGTATAGGGACAGGTTGGAATCAGCCCCAGCATTTT.

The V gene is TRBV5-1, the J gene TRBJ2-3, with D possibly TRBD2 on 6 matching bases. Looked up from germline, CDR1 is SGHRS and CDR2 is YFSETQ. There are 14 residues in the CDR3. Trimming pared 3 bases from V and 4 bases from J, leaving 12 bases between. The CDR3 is CASSSAGLSDTQYF. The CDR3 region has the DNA TGCGCCAGCAGCTCCGCGGGACTCTCAGATACGCAGTATTTT.

CDR3 loop: CASSQDPPASGSRNTQYF. The CDR3 bases are TGCGCCAGCAGCCAAGACCCTCCGGCCAGCGGGAGCAGGAACACGCAGTATTTT. The chain links TRBV4-1 to TRBJ2-3; TRBD2 matches 8 bases. The CDR3 spans 18 residues. V dropped 0 bases and J dropped 9; count of bases not matched to a gene: 17. The germline V gene encodes CDR1 MGHRA and CDR2 YSYEKL.

The CDR3 sequence is CASSLGRQALRLAGRTDTQYF. CDR3 DNA sequence: TGCGCCAGCAGCTTGGGGCGACAGGCCCTACGCCTAGCGGGCCGCACAGATACGCAGTATTTT. This chain connects TRBV5-1 to TRBJ2-3; 8 bases fit TRBD2. J lost 1 base, V lost 0 bases, and 19 bases had no gene match. The CDR3 is 21 residues long. Germline CDR1 and CDR2: SGHRS and YFSETQ. The variable domain in full, with the rest retrieved from reference TRBV5-1 and TRBJ2-3, is KAGVTQTPRYLIKTRGQQVTLSCSPISGHRSVSWYQQTPGQGLQFLFEYFSETQRNKGNFPGRFSGRQFSNSRSEMNVSTLELGDSALYLCASSLGRQALRLAGRTDTQYFGPGTRLTVL.

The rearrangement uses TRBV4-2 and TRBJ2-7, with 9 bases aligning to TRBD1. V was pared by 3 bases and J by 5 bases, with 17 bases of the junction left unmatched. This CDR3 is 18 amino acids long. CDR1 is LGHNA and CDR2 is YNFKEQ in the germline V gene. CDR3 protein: CASSHLTGGPPTGNEQYF. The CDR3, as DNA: TGTGCCAGCAGCCATCTCACAGGGGGCCCACCAACTGGCAACGAGCAGTACTTC.

The CDR3 reads CASSLAAGPGWEQYV. CDR3 in DNA: TGTGCCAGCAGCTTGGCGGCAGGCCCTGGGTGGGAGCAGTACGTC. The chain recombines TRBV5-5 with TRBJ2-7; no clear D. CDR1 and CDR2 from the germline V gene are SGHKS and YYEKEE (reference sequence). With 0 bases removed from V and 7 bases from J, the gap between germline ends came to 17 bases. The CDR3 is 15 residues long.

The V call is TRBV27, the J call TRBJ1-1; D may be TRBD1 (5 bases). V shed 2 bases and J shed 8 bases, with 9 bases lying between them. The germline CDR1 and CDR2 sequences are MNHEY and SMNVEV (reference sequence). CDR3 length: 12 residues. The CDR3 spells CASSLRAGEAFF. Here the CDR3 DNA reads TGTGCCAGCAGTTTACGGGCAGGGGAAGCTTTCTTT.

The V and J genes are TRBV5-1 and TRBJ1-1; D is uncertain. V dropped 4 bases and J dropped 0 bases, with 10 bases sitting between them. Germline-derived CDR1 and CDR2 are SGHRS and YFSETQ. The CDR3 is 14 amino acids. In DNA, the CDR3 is TGCGCCAGCAGCGCCCAGGAACTGAACACTGAAGCTTTCTTT. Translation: CASSAQELNTEAFF.

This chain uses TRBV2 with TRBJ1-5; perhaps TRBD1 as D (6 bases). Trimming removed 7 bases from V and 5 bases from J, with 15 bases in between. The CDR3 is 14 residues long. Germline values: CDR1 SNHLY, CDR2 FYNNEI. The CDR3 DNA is TGTGCCAGCACGTACTACAGGGATGATCAGCCCCAGCATTTT. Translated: CASTYYRDDQPQHF.

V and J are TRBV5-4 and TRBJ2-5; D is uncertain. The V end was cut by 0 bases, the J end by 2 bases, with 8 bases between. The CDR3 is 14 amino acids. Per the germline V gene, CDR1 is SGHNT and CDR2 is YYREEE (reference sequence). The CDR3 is CASSLETLQETQYF. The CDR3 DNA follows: TGTGCCAGCAGCTTGGAGACTCTACAAGAGACCCAGTACTTC.

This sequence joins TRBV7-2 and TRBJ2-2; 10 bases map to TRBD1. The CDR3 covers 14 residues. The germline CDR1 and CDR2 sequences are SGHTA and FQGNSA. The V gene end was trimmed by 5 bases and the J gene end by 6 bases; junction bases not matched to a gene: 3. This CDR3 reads CASSAGQGAGELFF. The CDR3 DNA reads TGTGCCAGCAGCGCAGGACAGGGGGCCGGGGAGCTGTTTTTT.

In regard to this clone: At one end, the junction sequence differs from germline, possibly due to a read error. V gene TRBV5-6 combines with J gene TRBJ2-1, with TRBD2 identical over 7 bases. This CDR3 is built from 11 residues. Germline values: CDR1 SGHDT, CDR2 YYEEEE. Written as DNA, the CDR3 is TGTGCCAGCAGTAGGGGAGGGGTTAGGATCTTC. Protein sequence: CASSRGGVRIF.

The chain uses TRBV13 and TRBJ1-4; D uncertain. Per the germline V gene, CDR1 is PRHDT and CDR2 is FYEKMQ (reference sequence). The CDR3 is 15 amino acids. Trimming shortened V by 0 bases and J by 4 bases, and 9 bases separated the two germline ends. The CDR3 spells CASSLGRGINEKLFF. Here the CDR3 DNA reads TGTGCCAGCAGCTTAGGCCGCGGAATTAATGAAAAACTGTTTTTT.

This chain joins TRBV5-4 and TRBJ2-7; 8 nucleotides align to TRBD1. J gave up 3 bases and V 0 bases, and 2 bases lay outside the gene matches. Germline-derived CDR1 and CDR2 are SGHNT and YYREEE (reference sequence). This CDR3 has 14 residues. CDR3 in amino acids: CASSLGQGYYEQYF. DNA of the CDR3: TGTGCCAGCAGCTTGGGACAGGGGTACTACGAGCAGTACTTC.

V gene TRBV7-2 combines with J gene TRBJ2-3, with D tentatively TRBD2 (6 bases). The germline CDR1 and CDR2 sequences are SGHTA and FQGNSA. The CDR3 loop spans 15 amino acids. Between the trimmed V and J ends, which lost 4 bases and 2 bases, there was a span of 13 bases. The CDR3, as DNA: TGTGCCAGCAGCTCTAGCGTGATTAACACAGATACGCAGTATTTT. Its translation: CASSSSVINTDTQYF.

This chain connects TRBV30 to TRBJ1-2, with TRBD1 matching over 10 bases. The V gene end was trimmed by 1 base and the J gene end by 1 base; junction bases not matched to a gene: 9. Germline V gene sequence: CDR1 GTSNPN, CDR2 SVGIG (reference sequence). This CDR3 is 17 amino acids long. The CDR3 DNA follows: TGTGCCTGGAGTGCACTCGGGACAGGGGACATTAACTATGGCTACACCTTC. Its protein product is CAWSALGTGDINYGYTF.

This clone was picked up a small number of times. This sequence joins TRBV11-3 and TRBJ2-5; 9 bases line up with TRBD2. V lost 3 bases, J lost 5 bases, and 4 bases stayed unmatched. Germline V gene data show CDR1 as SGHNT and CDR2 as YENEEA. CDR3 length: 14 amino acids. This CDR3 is CASSFSGRMETQYF. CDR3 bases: TGTGCCAGCAGCTTTAGCGGGAGAATGGAGACCCAGTACTTC.

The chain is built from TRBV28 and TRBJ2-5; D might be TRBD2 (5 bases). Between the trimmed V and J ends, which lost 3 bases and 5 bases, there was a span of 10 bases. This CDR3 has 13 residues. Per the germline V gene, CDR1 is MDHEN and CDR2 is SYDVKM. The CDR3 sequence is CASSLAGTETQYF. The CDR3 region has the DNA TGTGCCAGCAGTTTGGCGGGTACGGAGACCCAGTACTTC.

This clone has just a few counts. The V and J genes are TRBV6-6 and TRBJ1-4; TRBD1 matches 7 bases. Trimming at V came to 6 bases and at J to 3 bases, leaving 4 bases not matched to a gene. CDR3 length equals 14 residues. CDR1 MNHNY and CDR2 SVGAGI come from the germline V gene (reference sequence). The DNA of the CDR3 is TGTGCCAGCAGGGCCGGGACAGCTAATGAAAAACTGTTTTTT. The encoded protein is CASRAGTANEKLFF.

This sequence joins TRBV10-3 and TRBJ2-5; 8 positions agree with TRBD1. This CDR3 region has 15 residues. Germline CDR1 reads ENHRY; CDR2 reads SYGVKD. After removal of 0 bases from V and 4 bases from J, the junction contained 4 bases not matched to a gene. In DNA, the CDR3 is TGTGCCATCAGTGAGTCCGACAGGGGAGGAGAGACCCAGTACTTC. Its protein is CAISESDRGGETQYF.

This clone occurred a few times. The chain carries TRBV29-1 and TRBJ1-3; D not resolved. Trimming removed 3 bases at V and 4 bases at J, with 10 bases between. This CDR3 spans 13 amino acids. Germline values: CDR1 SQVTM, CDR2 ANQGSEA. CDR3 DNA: TGCAGCGTTGAGAACAGCCCGGGAAACACCATATATTTT. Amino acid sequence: CSVENSPGNTIYF. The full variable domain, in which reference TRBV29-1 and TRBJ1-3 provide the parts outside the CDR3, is SAVISQKPSRDICQRGTSLTIQCQVDSQVTMMFWYRQQPGQSLTLIATANQGSEATYESGFVIDKFPISRPNLTFSTLTVSNMSPEDSSIYLCSVENSPGNTIYFGEGSWLTVV.